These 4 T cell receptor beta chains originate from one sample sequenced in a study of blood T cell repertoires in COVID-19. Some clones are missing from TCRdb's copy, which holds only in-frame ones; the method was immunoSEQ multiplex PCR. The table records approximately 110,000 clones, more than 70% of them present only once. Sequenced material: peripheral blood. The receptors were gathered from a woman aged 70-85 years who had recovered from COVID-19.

DNA for the CDR3: TGTGCCAGCAGTCCACAGGAGGGACAGGGATACACCGGGGAGCTGTTTTTT. As protein: CASSPQEGQGYTGELFF. The chain has TRBV7-9 and TRBJ2-2; 9 bases agree with TRBD1. This CDR3 is built from 17 residues. Germline values: CDR1 SEHNR, CDR2 FQNEAQ (reference sequence). J was trimmed by 3 bases and V by 6 bases; bases with no gene match: 11.

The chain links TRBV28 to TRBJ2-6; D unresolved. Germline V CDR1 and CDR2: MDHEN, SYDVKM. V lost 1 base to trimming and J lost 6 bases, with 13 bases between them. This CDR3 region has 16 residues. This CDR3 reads CASSLFDSPVANVLTF. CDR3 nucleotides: TGTGCCAGCAGTTTATTCGATTCCCCAGTGGCCAACGTCCTGACTTTC.

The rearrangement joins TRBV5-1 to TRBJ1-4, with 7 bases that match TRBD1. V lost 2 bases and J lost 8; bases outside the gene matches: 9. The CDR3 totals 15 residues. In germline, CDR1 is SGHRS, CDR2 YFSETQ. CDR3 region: CASSFEWPGGEKLFF. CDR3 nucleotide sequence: TGCGCCAGCAGCTTTGAGTGGCCAGGGGGGGAAAAACTGTTTTTT.

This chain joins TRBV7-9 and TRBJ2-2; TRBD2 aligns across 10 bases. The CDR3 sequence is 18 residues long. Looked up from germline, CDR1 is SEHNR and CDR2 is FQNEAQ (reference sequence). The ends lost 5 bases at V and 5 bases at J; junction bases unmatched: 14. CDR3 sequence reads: CASSPRRSGGAYTGELFF. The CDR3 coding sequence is TGTGCCAGCAGCCCCCGCAGGAGCGGGGGGGCGTATACCGGGGAGCTGTTTTTT.